The clone carrying this TCR beta chain has at least ten counts. Its antigen is currently unknown. This specimen comes from a study of T-cell reconstitution after alpha-beta-depleted transplantation in children. Overall study results and limits: Expanded graft clones numbering several hundred reportedly gave rise to alpha-beta T cells about two months after transplant. After one year, T-cell counts and TCRbeta diversity mostly came from new T cells. Surviving recipient T cells and thymic progenitors produced the high day-60 TCRbeta diversity seen in some patients.

Construction of the TCRbeta library involved unique molecular identifiers. TCRdb fed the PCR reads into MiXCR, producing one record per CDR3 protein. The top ten clones hold approximately 51% of a sample with some 8,200 distinct CDR3 sequences, roughly 13% of them seen once. CDR1 SGDLS and CDR2 YYNGEE come from the germline V gene. The V segment lost 4 bases and the J segment 2 bases; nucleotides outside the gene matches: 12. The CDR3 is 17 amino acids. The specimen comprised PBMCs, mostly from graft donor cells, sampled 60 days after TCRalphabeta/CD19-depleted stem cell transplant. The TCR was taken from a patient aged 2-10 years who had a stem cell transplant for inherited bone marrow failure, so the T cells may come from the graft donor. The chain recombines TRBV9 with TRBJ2-4, with 7 bases that match TRBD1. CDR3 sequence: CASSPQGGPASKNIQYF. The CDR3 DNA reads as TGTGCCAGCAGCCCCCAAGGGGGCCCGGCATCCAAAAACATTCAGTACTTC.